This T cell receptor beta chain is from a study of blood T cell repertoires in COVID-19. Study information: Acute and convalescent COVID-19 samples came from the United States, Italy and Spain.

The CDR3 spans 14 residues. Trimming pared 1 base from V and 3 bases from J, leaving 10 bases between. Germline V lookup: CDR1 LGHNA, CDR2 YSLEER. Under the authors' procedure: Cell counts per sample came from amplifying reference gene primers. Produced via immunoSEQ multiplex PCR; TCRdb's table is partial and in-frame only. The V and J calls and the clone size are those of that table, but D and trimming were determined from the DNA. The sample contains about 200,000 clones, approximately 91% of which appear only once. The chain combines TRBV4-3 with TRBJ2-7; a possible D gene is TRBD2 (6 bases). The clonotype was recovered from a man in his sixties who had recovered from COVID-19. The sample was peripheral blood. The CDR3 DNA is TGCGCCAGCAGCCAAGGGGGACTTTTCTACGAGCAGTACTTC. Translating it yields CASSQGGLFYEQYF.